The text below deals with one T cell receptor (beta chain). Its antigen remains unknown. This entry comes from a study of cytomegalovirus exposure and HLA in healthy donors. Findings of the study overall: In a later analysis, DRB1 alleles had the most associated TCRs; HLA-C alleles the fewest.

The germline V and J ends were trimmed by 3 bases and 5 bases, with 11 bases remaining between them. The CDR3 is 13 amino acids. CDR1 LNHDA and CDR2 SQIVND come from the germline V gene (reference sequence). PCR involved 60 Vbeta and 13 Jbeta primers. Measured with immunoSEQ multiplex PCR; TCRdb has only the in-frame clones, and not every one. This sample has 90,000 to 150,000 clones; about 74% occur once, and the top ten carry about 2.5%. The receptor was derived from a female donor in good health and CMV-seronegative. Material for sequencing was PBMCs. The genes are TRBV19 and TRBJ2-7; possibly TRBD1 for D (5 bases). CDR3 sequence (DNA): TGTGCCAGTAGTATTATCATAGGGGACGAGCAGTACTTC. This translates into CASSIIIGDEQYF.